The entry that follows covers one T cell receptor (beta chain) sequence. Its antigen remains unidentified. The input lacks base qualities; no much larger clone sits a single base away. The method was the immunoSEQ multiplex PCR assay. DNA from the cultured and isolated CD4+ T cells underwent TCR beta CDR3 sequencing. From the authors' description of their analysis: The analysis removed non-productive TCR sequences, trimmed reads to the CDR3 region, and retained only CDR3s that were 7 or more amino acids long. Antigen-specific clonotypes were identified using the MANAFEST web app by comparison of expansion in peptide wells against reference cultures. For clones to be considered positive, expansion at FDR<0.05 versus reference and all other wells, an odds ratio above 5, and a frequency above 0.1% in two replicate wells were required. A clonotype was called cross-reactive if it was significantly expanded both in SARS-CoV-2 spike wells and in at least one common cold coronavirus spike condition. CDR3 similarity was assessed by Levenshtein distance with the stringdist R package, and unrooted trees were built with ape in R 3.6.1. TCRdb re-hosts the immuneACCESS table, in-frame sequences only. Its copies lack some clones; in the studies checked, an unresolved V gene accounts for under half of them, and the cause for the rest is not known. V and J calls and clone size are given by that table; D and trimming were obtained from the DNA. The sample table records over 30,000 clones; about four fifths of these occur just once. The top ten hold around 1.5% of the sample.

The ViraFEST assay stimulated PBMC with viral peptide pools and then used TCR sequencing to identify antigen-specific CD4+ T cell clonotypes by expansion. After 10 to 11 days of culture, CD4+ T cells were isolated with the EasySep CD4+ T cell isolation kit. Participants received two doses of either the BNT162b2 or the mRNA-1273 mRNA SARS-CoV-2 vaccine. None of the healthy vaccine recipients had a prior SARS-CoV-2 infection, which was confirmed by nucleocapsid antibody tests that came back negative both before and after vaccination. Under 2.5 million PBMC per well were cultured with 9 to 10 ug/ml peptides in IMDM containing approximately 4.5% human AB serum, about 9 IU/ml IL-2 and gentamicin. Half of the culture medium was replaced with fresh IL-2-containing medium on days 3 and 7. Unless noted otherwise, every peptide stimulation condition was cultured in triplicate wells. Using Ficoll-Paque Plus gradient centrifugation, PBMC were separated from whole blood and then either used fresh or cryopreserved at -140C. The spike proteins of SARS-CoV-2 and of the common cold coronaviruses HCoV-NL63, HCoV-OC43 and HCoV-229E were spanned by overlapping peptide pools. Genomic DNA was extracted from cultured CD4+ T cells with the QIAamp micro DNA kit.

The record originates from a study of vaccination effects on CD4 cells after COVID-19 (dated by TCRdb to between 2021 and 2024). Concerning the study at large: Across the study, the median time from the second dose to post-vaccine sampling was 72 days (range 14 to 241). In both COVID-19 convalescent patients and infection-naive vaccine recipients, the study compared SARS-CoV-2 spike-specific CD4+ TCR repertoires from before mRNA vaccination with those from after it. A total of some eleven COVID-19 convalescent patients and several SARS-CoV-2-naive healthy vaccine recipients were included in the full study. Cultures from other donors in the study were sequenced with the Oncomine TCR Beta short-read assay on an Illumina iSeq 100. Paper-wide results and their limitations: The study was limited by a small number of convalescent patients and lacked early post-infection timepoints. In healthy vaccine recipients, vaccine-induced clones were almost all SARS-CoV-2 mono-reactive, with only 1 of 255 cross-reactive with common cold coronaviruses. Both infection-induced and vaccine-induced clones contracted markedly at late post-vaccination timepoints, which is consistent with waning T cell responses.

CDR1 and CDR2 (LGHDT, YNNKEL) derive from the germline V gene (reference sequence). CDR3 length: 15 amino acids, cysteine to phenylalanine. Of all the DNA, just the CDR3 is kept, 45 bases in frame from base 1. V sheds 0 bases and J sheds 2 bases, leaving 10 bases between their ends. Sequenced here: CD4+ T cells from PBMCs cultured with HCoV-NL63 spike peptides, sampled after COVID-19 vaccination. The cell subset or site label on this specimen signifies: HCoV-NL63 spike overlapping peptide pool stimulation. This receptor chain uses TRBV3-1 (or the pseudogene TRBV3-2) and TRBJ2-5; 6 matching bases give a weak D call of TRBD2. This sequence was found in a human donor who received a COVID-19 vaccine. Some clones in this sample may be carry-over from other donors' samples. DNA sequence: TGTGCCAGCAGCCAAGAGTTTGGGGGGCAAGAGACCCAGTACTTC. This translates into CASSQEFGGQETQYF.